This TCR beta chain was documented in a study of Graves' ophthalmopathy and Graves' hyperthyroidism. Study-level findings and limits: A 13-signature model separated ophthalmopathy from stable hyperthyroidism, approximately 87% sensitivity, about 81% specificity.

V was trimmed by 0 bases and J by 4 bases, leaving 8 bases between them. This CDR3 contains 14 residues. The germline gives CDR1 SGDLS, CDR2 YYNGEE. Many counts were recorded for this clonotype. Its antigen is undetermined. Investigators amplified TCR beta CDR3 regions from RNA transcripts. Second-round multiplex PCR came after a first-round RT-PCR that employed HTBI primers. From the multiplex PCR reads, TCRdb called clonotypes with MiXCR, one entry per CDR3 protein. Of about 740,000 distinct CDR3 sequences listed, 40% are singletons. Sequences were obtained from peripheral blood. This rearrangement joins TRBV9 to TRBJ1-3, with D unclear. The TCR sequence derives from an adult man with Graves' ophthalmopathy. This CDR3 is CASSVGGDGNTIYF. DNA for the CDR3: TGTGCCAGCAGCGTAGGAGGTGACGGAAACACCATATATTTT.